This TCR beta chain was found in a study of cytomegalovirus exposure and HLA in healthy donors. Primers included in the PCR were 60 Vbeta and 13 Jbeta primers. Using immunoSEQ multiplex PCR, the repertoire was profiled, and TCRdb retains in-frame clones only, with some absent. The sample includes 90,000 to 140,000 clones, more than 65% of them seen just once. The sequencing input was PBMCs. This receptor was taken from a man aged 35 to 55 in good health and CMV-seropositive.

The CDR3 nucleotides read TGCGCCAGCAGCCAAGACGGGACTAGCGGGGGCACAGATACGCAGTATTTT. This translates into CASSQDGTSGGTDTQYF. The chain carries TRBV4-1 and TRBJ2-3; 13 bases are shared with TRBD2. After removal of 0 bases from V and 1 base from J, the junction contained 1 base not matched to a gene. CDR1 and CDR2 (germline): MGHRA, YSYEKL. The CDR3 consists of 17 residues.